This T cell receptor beta chain came from a study of cytomegalovirus exposure and HLA in healthy donors. About this clone: The antigen is not known.

Overall study results and limits: There were reportedly fewer N-insertions in an Asian-associated ancestry cluster than the approximately 670-donor mean, in a later analysis.

The V end lost 6 bases, the J end lost 2 bases, and 19 bases lay between the germline ends. Germline CDR1 and CDR2: MDHEN and SYDVKM. CDR3 length: 16 residues. PCR amplification relied on 60 Vbeta primers (plus 13 Jbeta primers). Using immunoSEQ multiplex PCR, the repertoire was profiled, and TCRdb retains in-frame clones only, with some absent. The sample records some 100,000 clones, 65% to 80% being singletons. The chain has TRBV28 and TRBJ1-1; weak D call: TRBD1 (6 bases). The source is a female donor in good health and CMV-seropositive. Sample: PBMCs. CDR3 sequence: CASSSRGRSPNTEAFF. The CDR3 nucleotides are TGTGCCAGCAGCTCCAGGGGTCGGAGCCCCAACACTGAAGCTTTCTTT.